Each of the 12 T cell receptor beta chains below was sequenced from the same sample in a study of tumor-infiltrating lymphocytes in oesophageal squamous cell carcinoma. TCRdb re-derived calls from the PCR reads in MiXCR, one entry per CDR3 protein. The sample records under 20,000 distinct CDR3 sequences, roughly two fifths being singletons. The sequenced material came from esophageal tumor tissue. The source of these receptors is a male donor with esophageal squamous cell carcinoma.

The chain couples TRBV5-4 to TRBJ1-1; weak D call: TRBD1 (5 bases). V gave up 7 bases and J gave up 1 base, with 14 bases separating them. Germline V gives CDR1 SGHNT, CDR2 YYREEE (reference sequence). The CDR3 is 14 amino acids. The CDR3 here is CASQGPSENTEAFF. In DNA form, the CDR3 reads TGTGCCAGCCAGGGTCCCTCAGAGAACACTGAAGCTTTCTTT.

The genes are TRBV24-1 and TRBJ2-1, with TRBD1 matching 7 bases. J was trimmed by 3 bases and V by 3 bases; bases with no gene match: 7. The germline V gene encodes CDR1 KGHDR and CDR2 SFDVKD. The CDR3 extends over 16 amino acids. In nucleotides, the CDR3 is TGTGCCACCAGTGATCGAGTCAGGGGGAGCTACAATGAGCAGTTCTTC. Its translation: CATSDRVRGSYNEQFF.

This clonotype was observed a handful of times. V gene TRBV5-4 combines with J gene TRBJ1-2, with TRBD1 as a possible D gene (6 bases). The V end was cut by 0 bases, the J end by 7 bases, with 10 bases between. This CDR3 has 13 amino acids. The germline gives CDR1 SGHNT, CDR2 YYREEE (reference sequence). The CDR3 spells CASSLVQGAGYTF. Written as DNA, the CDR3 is TGTGCCAGCAGCTTGGTACAGGGAGCTGGCTACACCTTC.

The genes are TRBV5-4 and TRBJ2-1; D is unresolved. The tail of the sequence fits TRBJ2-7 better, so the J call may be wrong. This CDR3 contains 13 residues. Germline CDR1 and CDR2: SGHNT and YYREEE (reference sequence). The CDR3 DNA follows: TGTGCCAGCAGCCCCTCTCCGACCTACGAGCAGTACTTC. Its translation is CASSPSPTYEQYF.

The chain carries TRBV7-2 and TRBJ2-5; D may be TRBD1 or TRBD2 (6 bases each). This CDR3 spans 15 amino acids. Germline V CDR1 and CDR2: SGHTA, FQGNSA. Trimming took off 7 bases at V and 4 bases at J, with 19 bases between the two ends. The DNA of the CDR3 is TGTGCCAGCAACCAATTTCGGGGGCTTGGAGAGACCCAGTACTTC. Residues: CASNQFRGLGETQYF.

The CDR3 sequence: CASSIEWTPDHEQFF. The CDR3 DNA sequence: TGTGCCAGTAGTATAGAGTGGACACCGGACCACGAGCAGTTCTTC. The V gene is TRBV19, the J gene TRBJ2-1; TRBD1 might be the D (5 bases). Germline V gene data show CDR1 as LNHDA and CDR2 as SQIVND (reference sequence). The CDR3 has 15 amino acids. The germline V and J ends were trimmed by 0 bases and 10 bases, with 16 bases remaining between them.

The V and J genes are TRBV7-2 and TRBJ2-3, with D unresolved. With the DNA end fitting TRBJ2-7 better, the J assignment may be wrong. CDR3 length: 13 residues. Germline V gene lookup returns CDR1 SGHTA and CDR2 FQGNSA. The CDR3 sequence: CASSLGALGEQYF. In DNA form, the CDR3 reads TGTGCCAGCAGCTTAGGTGCCCTTGGAGAGCAGTACTTC.

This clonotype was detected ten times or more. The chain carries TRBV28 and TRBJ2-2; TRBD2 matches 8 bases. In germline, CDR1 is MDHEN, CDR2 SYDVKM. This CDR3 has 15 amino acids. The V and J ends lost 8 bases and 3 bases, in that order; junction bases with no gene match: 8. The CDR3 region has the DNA TGTGCCAGCGGGTCGGGGGGGCGAGACACCGGGGAGCTGTTTTTT. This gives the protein CASGSGGRDTGELFF.

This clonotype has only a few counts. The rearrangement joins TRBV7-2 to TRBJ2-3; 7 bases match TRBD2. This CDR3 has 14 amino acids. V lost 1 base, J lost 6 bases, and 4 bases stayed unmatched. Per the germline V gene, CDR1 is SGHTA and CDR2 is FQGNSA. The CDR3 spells CASSLVRGGDTQYF. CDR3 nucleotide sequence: TGTGCCAGCAGCTTAGTTCGGGGAGGGGATACGCAGTATTTT.

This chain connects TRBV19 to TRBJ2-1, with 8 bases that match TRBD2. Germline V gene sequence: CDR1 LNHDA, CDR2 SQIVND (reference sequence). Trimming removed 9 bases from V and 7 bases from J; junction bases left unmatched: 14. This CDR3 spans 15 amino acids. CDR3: CASLEISGARNEQFF. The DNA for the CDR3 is TGTGCCAGCCTGGAAATTAGCGGGGCTCGAAATGAGCAGTTCTTC.

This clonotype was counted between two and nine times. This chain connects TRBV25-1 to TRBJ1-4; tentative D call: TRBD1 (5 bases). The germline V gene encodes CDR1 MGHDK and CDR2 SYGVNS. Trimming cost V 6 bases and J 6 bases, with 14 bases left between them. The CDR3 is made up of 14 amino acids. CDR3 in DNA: TGTGCCAGCAGGGAAACCGGAGGGGATGAAAAACTGTTTTTT. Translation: CASRETGGDEKLFF.

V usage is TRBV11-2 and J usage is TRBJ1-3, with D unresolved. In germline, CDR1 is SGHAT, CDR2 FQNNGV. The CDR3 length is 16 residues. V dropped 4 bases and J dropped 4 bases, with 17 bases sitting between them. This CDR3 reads CASSSSDGVSGNTIYF. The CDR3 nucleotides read TGTGCCAGCAGCTCCTCGGACGGCGTTTCGGGAAACACCATATATTTT.